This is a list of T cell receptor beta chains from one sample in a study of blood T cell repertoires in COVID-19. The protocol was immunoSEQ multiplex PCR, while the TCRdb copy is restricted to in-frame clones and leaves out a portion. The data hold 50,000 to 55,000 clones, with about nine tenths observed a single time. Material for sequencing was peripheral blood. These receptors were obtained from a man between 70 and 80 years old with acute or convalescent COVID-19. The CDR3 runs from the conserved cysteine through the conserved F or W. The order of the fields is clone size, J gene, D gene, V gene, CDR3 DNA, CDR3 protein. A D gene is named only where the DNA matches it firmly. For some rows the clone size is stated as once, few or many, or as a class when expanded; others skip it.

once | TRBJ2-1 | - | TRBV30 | TGTGCCTGGAGTGTCATTACAGGATTGAATGAGCAGTTCTTC | CAWSVITGLNEQFF
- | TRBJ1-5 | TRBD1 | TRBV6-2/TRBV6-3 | TGTGCCAGCAGTTATAGTAGAGGGGGCGGCAATCAGCCCCAGCATTTT | CASSYSRGGGNQPQHF
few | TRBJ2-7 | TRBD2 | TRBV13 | TGTGCCAGCAGCTTATCGGGACTAGCGAACTACGAGCAGTACTTC | CASSLSGLANYEQYF
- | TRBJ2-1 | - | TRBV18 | TGTGCCAGCTCACCTGGCCCGGGGAGCTCCTACAATGAGCAGTTCTTC | CASSPGPGSSYNEQFF
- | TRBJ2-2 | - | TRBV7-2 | TGTGCCAGCAGCTTACAGTCGGGGGTTAGCACCGGGGAGCTGTTTTTT | CASSLQSGVSTGELFF
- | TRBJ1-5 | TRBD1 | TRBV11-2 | TGTGCCAGCAGCCGGACAGGGAGTGCTCAGCCCCAGCATTTT | CASSRTGSAQPQHF
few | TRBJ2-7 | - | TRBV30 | TGTGCCTGGAGTCGAGGGGACACCTACGAGCAGTACTTC | CAWSRGDTYEQYF
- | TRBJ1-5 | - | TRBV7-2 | TGTGCCAGCTCTATGGTTGACAATCAGCCCCAGCATTTT | CASSMVDNQPQHF
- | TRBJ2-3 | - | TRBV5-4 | TGTGCCAGCAGCCGCTCAAACCCTAGCACCACAGATACGCAGTATTTT | CASSRSNPSTTDTQYF
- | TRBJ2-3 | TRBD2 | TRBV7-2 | TGTGCCAGCAGCCAACAAGCGGGGTCGAATACGCAGTATTTT | CASSQQAGSNTQYF
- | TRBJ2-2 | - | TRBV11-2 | TGTGCCAGCAGCTTAGTCAGGGGGAACACCGGGGAGCTGTTTTTT | CASSLVRGNTGELFF
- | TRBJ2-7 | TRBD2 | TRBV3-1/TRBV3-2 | TGTGCCAGCAGCCACGGACTAGCGGGAGACGAGCAGTACTTC | CASSHGLAGDEQYF
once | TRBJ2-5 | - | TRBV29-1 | TGCAGCGTTGGAGGCAGAGAGACCCAGTACTTC | CSVGGRETQYF
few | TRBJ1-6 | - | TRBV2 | TGTGCCAGCAGGCCAGGGACAAGCTCCTATAATTCACCCCTCCACTTT | CASRPGTSSYNSPLHF
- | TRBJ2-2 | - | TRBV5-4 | TGTGCCAGCGCTGCCGGGTCCCTGGACACCGGGGAGCTGTTTTTT | CASAAGSLDTGELFF
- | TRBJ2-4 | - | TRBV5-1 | TGCGCCAGCAGCTTGGTGGACCCAGGAGGGAACATTCAGTACTTC | CASSLVDPGGNIQYF
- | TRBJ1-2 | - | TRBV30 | TGTGCCTGGATAACCGGTAGCTTAGGCTATGGCTACACCTTC | CAWITGSLGYGYTF
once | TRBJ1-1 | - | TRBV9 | TGTGCCAGCAGCGTACCCGACAGGCACATGAACACTGAAGCTTTCTTT | CASSVPDRHMNTEAFF
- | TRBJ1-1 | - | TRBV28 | TGTGCCAGCAGTTTAGGGGCTTATAAAAGGAAGCCTGAAGCTTTCTTT | CASSLGAYKRKPEAFF
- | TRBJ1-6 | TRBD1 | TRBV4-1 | TGCGCCAGCAGCCGCCTGACCGGGACAGGGATACCCTTGGTGCGGAATTCACCCCTCCACTTT | CASSRLTGTGIPLVRNSPLHF
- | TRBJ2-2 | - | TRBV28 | TGTGCCAGCAGTCTAGAAGTCGGGGAGCTGTTTTTT | CASSLEVGELFF
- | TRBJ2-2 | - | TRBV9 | TGTGCCAGCAGCGACCGTGCGGCGCCCGGGGAGCTGTTTTTT | CASSDRAAPGELFF
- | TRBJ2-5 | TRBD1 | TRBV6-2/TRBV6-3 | TGTGCCAGCAGTACCCCGGGACAGGGAGAGACCCAGTACTTC | CASSTPGQGETQYF
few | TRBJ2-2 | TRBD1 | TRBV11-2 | TGTGCCAGCAGCTCCGGACAGGGGATCACCGGGGAGCTGTTTTTT | CASSSGQGITGELFF
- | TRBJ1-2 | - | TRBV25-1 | TGTGCCAGCGCTTGGCCGGGGAACTATGGCTACACCTTC | CASAWPGNYGYTF
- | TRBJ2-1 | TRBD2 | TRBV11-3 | TGTGCCAGCAGTCCTCAAGCGGGGCATGAGCAGTTCTTC | CASSPQAGHEQFF
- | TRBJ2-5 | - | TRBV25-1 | TGTGCCAGCAGGGGGGGGCGACGCGGGGAGACCCAGTACTTC | CASRGGRRGETQYF
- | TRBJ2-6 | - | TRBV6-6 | TGTGCCAGCAGCAACCGAGTCTCTGGGGCCAACGTCCTGACTTTC | CASSNRVSGANVLTF
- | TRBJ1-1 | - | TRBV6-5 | TGTGCCACCCTAATCCGGGACAATACTGAAGCTTTCTTT | CATLIRDNTEAFF
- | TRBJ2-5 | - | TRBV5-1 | TGCGCCAGCACCTCGCAGGGACTCCAAGAGACCCAGTACTTC | CASTSQGLQETQYF
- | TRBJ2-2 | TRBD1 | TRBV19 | TGTGCCAGTAGTATTGGGACAGTAGCCAGGGAGCTGTTTTTT | CASSIGTVARELFF
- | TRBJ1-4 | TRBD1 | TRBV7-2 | TGTGCCAGCAGCTTAGCGCAGGTCGGACAGACAGGGCCCGATTCTTATCTGTTTTTT | CASSLAQVGQTGPDSYLFF
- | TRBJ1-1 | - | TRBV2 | TGTGCCAGCAGTGTTCAGGTTTTGAACACTGAAGCTTTCTTT | CASSVQVLNTEAFF
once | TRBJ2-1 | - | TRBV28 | TGTGCCAGCAGATTCCTAGGGGGTCGCTCGAATGAGCAGTTCTTC | CASRFLGGRSNEQFF
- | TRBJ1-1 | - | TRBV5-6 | TGTGCCAGCATAGGACTGGTGAACACTGAAGCTTTCTTT | CASIGLVNTEAFF
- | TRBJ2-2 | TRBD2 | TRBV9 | TGTGCCAGCAGCGCTCCGGGACTAGCGGGGATGGACGGGGAGCTGTTTTTT | CASSAPGLAGMDGELFF
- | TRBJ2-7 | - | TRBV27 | TGTGCCAGCAGCAGACAGAACTACGAGCAGTACTTC | CASSRQNYEQYF
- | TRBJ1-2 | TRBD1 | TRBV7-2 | TGTGCCAGCAGAAACACAGGGGGCGACTATGGCTACACCTTC | CASRNTGGDYGYTF